These T cell receptor beta chains were read from a single sample in a study of T cells in Graves' hyperthyroidism and ophthalmopathy. MiXCR, run by TCRdb on the multiplex PCR reads, gives a single entry per CDR3 protein. The table lists around 240,000 distinct CDR3 sequences, roughly 15% of them singletons. Sequencing was carried out using blood. These receptors were collected from a woman aged 40 to 50 with Graves' hyperthyroidism that later progressed to Graves' ophthalmopathy. Both conserved end residues are part of each CDR3. Each record gives: D gene, J gene, V gene, clone size, CDR3 DNA, CDR3 protein. The D gene is left open where the match is weak. Part of the rows lack a size; the others show once, few, many or a class for expanded clones.

d_call: TRBD1
j_call: TRBJ1-5
v_call: TRBV28
clone_size: many
cdr3_nt: TGTGCCAGCAGCCCCGGACAGGCCCCTTATAGCAATCAGCCCCAGCATTTT
cdr3_aa: CASSPGQAPYSNQPQHF

d_call: NA
j_call: TRBJ2-3
v_call: TRBV11-2
clone_size: many
cdr3_nt: TGTGCCAGCAGCTACCTCGACAGCTCCGATACGCAGTATTTT
cdr3_aa: CASSYLDSSDTQYF

d_call: TRBD2
j_call: TRBJ2-1
v_call: TRBV28
clone_size: many
cdr3_nt: TGTGCCAGCAGTGATATTGAGCGGGAGCTCTACAATGAGCAGTTCTTC
cdr3_aa: CASSDIERELYNEQFF

d_call: TRBD2
j_call: TRBJ2-3
v_call: TRBV30
clone_size: many
cdr3_nt: TGTGCCTGGAGTGTACTGGGCGGGAGCTTTTCAGATACGCAGTATTTT
cdr3_aa: CAWSVLGGSFSDTQYF

d_call: NA
j_call: TRBJ2-7
v_call: TRBV2
clone_size: NA
cdr3_nt: TGTGCCAGCTTGAGACCCCAGGGAGCCTACGAGCAGTACTTC
cdr3_aa: CASLRPQGAYEQYF

d_call: TRBD1
j_call: TRBJ2-7
v_call: TRBV28
clone_size: NA
cdr3_nt: TGTGCCAGCAGTTCCCTTGGGGACAGGGGTGGGTACGAGCAGTACTTC
cdr3_aa: CASSSLGDRGGYEQYF

d_call: TRBD1
j_call: TRBJ1-5
v_call: TRBV12-3/TRBV12-4
clone_size: many
cdr3_nt: TGTGCCAGCGAGTTTGGGGACAGGGGGTATAGCAATCAGCCCCAGCATTTT
cdr3_aa: CASEFGDRGYSNQPQHF

d_call: NA
j_call: TRBJ1-1
v_call: TRBV4-1
clone_size: NA
cdr3_nt: TGCGCCAGCAGCCAAGTATCTATCTTTCGGGGCGGTAACACTGAAGCTTTCTTT
cdr3_aa: CASSQVSIFRGGNTEAFF

d_call: NA
j_call: TRBJ2-2
v_call: TRBV11-2
clone_size: NA
cdr3_nt: TGTGCCAGCAGGAGGGGACTGACCGACGGGGAGCTGTTTTTT
cdr3_aa: CASRRGLTDGELFF

d_call: TRBD1
j_call: TRBJ2-3
v_call: TRBV9
clone_size: many
cdr3_nt: TGTGCCAGCAGCGCCGGGACAGGGCTTCCAGATACGCAGTATTTT
cdr3_aa: CASSAGTGLPDTQYF

d_call: NA
j_call: TRBJ2-1
v_call: TRBV7-9
clone_size: few
cdr3_nt: TGTGCCAGCACCCCGCCGAGAGAGGGGTTAAGAGAGCAGTTCTTC
cdr3_aa: CASTPPREGLREQFF

d_call: TRBD1
j_call: TRBJ1-5
v_call: TRBV6-1
clone_size: many
cdr3_nt: TGTGCCAGCAGCACTACCGGGACAGGGGTCGATCAGCCCCAGCATTTT
cdr3_aa: CASSTTGTGVDQPQHF

d_call: TRBD1
j_call: TRBJ2-3
v_call: TRBV9
clone_size: many
cdr3_nt: TGTGCCAGCAGCTTTGGACAGGGGGCGTTCACAGATACGCAGTATTTT
cdr3_aa: CASSFGQGAFTDTQYF

d_call: NA
j_call: TRBJ2-1
v_call: TRBV7-8
clone_size: NA
cdr3_nt: TGTGCCAGCAGCCCCTACCGCCACGGTGAGCAATTCTTC
cdr3_aa: CASSPYRHGEQFF

d_call: NA
j_call: TRBJ2-3
v_call: TRBV14
clone_size: NA
cdr3_nt: TGTGCCAGCAAATCGGGCCTCTGGGCCAGGGGTACGCAGTATTTT
cdr3_aa: CASKSGLWARGTQYF

d_call: NA
j_call: TRBJ1-5
v_call: TRBV2
clone_size: many
cdr3_nt: TGTGCCAGCAGGGGGTGGGCCGTAGGGCAGCCCCAGCATTTT
cdr3_aa: CASRGWAVGQPQHF

d_call: NA
j_call: TRBJ1-5
v_call: TRBV5-6
clone_size: few
cdr3_nt: TGTGCCAGCAGCAGCTACCGGGACGGCTCTAATCAGCCCCAGCATTTT
cdr3_aa: CASSSYRDGSNQPQHF

d_call: TRBD1
j_call: TRBJ2-7
v_call: TRBV10-3
clone_size: many
cdr3_nt: TGTGCCATCAGGGCCGGGACAGGAGGCGAGCAGTACTTC
cdr3_aa: CAIRAGTGGEQYF

d_call: NA
j_call: TRBJ2-7
v_call: TRBV12-3/TRBV12-4
clone_size: many
cdr3_nt: TGTGCCAGCAGTTCCGGCCCTACTAGCCGAAACCCCTACGAGCAGTACTTC
cdr3_aa: CASSSGPTSRNPYEQYF

d_call: NA
j_call: TRBJ2-7
v_call: TRBV28
clone_size: many
cdr3_nt: TGTGCCAGCAGCCAAACAACCTACGAGCAGTACTTC
cdr3_aa: CASSQTTYEQYF

d_call: NA
j_call: TRBJ1-1
v_call: TRBV7-8
clone_size: NA
cdr3_nt: TGTGCCAGCAGACCCGGACGGTTCATGAACACTGAAGCTTTCTTT
cdr3_aa: CASRPGRFMNTEAFF

d_call: NA
j_call: TRBJ2-5
v_call: TRBV12-3/TRBV12-4
clone_size: many
cdr3_nt: TGTGCCAGCAGCGTGACTAACGCGGAGACCCAGTACTTC
cdr3_aa: CASSVTNAETQYF

d_call: NA
j_call: TRBJ2-7
v_call: TRBV6-5
clone_size: many
cdr3_nt: TGTGCCAGCAGTCCTACACTTGCGGGTGGACTATTCAACGAGCAGTACTTC
cdr3_aa: CASSPTLAGGLFNEQYF

d_call: TRBD2
j_call: TRBJ2-7
v_call: TRBV4-1
clone_size: many
cdr3_nt: TGCGCCAGCAGCCAACCACTAGCGGAGCCCTACGAGCAGTACTTC
cdr3_aa: CASSQPLAEPYEQYF

d_call: TRBD1
j_call: TRBJ1-2
v_call: TRBV28
clone_size: few
cdr3_nt: TGTGCCAGCAGTTTTAGCGGGACAGGATCTAACTATGGCTACACCTTC
cdr3_aa: CASSFSGTGSNYGYTF

d_call: TRBD2
j_call: TRBJ2-7
v_call: TRBV2
clone_size: many
cdr3_nt: TGTGCCAGCCAATGGGCACTAGCGAACACCTACGAGCAGTACTTC
cdr3_aa: CASQWALANTYEQYF

d_call: TRBD1
j_call: TRBJ1-2
v_call: TRBV6-1
clone_size: NA
cdr3_nt: TGTGCCAGCAGTCCGGGACAGAGCTTCTATGGCTACACCTTC
cdr3_aa: CASSPGQSFYGYTF

d_call: TRBD2
j_call: TRBJ2-3
v_call: TRBV28
clone_size: many
cdr3_nt: TGTGCCAGCAGTTTGGGAATTAGCGGGAGGGAAGGAGCCACAGATACGCAGTATTTT
cdr3_aa: CASSLGISGREGATDTQYF

d_call: NA
j_call: TRBJ2-2
v_call: TRBV12-3/TRBV12-4
clone_size: many
cdr3_nt: TGTGCCAGCACGATGGGACCGTCCACCGGGGAGCTGTTTTTT
cdr3_aa: CASTMGPSTGELFF

d_call: NA
j_call: TRBJ1-1
v_call: TRBV30
clone_size: many
cdr3_nt: TGTGCCTGGAGTCGTTTGATGAACACTGAAGCTTTCTTT
cdr3_aa: CAWSRLMNTEAFF

d_call: TRBD1
j_call: TRBJ2-2
v_call: TRBV19
clone_size: many
cdr3_nt: TGTGCCAGTCGAAGGTGGGACAGTGGGATAGAATCGGATACCGGGGAGCTGTTTTTT
cdr3_aa: CASRRWDSGIESDTGELFF

d_call: TRBD1
j_call: TRBJ2-2
v_call: TRBV7-9
clone_size: many
cdr3_nt: TGTGCCAGCAGCTCCATCGCCCGGGACAGCACCGGGGAGCTGTTTTTT
cdr3_aa: CASSSIARDSTGELFF

d_call: TRBD2
j_call: TRBJ2-4
v_call: TRBV28
clone_size: NA
cdr3_nt: TGTGCCAGCAGCTTCGATCTCAGCGGGAGCGTTTCCAAAAACATTCAGTACTTC
cdr3_aa: CASSFDLSGSVSKNIQYF

d_call: TRBD2
j_call: TRBJ2-2
v_call: TRBV19
clone_size: NA
cdr3_nt: TGTGCCAGTAGTTCAAAACTAGCGGGAGAAGCCGGGGAGCTGTTTTTT
cdr3_aa: CASSSKLAGEAGELFF

d_call: NA
j_call: TRBJ1-1
v_call: TRBV14
clone_size: NA
cdr3_nt: TGTGCCAGCAGCGAGGACGGAGAGCTCACTGAAGCTTTCTTT
cdr3_aa: CASSEDGELTEAFF

d_call: TRBD1
j_call: TRBJ1-2
v_call: TRBV12-3/TRBV12-4
clone_size: many
cdr3_nt: TGTGCCACGACAGGGGCTAACTATGGCTACACCTTC
cdr3_aa: CATTGANYGYTF

d_call: NA
j_call: TRBJ2-1
v_call: TRBV6-1
clone_size: many
cdr3_nt: TGTGCCAGCAGGACCCAGTATTTTCCCTACAATGAGCAGTTCTTC
cdr3_aa: CASRTQYFPYNEQFF

d_call: NA
j_call: TRBJ1-1
v_call: TRBV7-8
clone_size: NA
cdr3_nt: TGTGCCAGCAGGGATAGGGGGGCCCCAGAAGCTTTCTTT
cdr3_aa: CASRDRGAPEAFF

d_call: NA
j_call: TRBJ2-7
v_call: TRBV24-1
clone_size: many
cdr3_nt: TGTGCCACCAGTGCGGCGGTTGGCGAGCAGTACTTC
cdr3_aa: CATSAAVGEQYF

d_call: NA
j_call: TRBJ2-5
v_call: TRBV28
clone_size: many
cdr3_nt: TGTGCCAGCAGTTTAGAAATATTGACGACAGAGACCCAGTACTTC
cdr3_aa: CASSLEILTTETQYF

d_call: TRBD2
j_call: TRBJ2-2
v_call: TRBV19
clone_size: many
cdr3_nt: TGTGCCAGTAGTATTCTAGCGGGAGTTGACACCGGGGAGCTGTTTTTT
cdr3_aa: CASSILAGVDTGELFF

d_call: NA
j_call: TRBJ2-7
v_call: TRBV5-1
clone_size: few
cdr3_nt: TGCGCCAGCAGCTCCGAGGCAGGGGCCTACGAGCAGTACTTC
cdr3_aa: CASSSEAGAYEQYF

d_call: NA
j_call: TRBJ2-3
v_call: TRBV11-2
clone_size: NA
cdr3_nt: TGTGCCGGCAGCTTAGTATACTTGGCTACGCAGTATTTT
cdr3_aa: CAGSLVYLATQYF

d_call: TRBD2
j_call: TRBJ2-2
v_call: TRBV11-2
clone_size: many
cdr3_nt: TGTGCCAGCATTCTGGGGCTAGCGGGAGTCACCGGGGAGCTGTTTTTT
cdr3_aa: CASILGLAGVTGELFF

d_call: NA
j_call: TRBJ2-7
v_call: TRBV7-3
clone_size: NA
cdr3_nt: TGTGCCAGCAGCTTAATGGGTGGGGGATCCTACGAGCAGTGCTTC
cdr3_aa: CASSLMGGGSYEQCF

d_call: TRBD1
j_call: TRBJ2-4
v_call: TRBV5-8
clone_size: many
cdr3_nt: TGTGCCAGCAGCTACGGGACAGGATTAAACATTCAGTACTTC
cdr3_aa: CASSYGTGLNIQYF

d_call: NA
j_call: TRBJ2-7
v_call: TRBV11-2
clone_size: NA
cdr3_nt: TGTGCCAGCAGGAAAGGGTCCTACGAGCAGTACTTC
cdr3_aa: CASRKGSYEQYF

d_call: TRBD1
j_call: TRBJ2-5
v_call: TRBV19
clone_size: many
cdr3_nt: TGTGCCAGTAGTATAGAAATCCTACTTCCCCGGACAGGTGTACAGAGGGAGACCCAGTACTTC
cdr3_aa: CASSIEILLPRTGVQRETQYF

d_call: NA
j_call: TRBJ2-3
v_call: TRBV24-1
clone_size: few
cdr3_nt: TGTGCCAACTTATCCGGGACCCTTCCCACAGATACGCAGTATTTT
cdr3_aa: CANLSGTLPTDTQYF

d_call: NA
j_call: TRBJ2-3
v_call: TRBV9
clone_size: many
cdr3_nt: TGTGCCAGCAGTCACGGGGGACCCGCGCAGTATTTT
cdr3_aa: CASSHGGPAQYF

d_call: TRBD2
j_call: TRBJ2-1
v_call: TRBV13
clone_size: many
cdr3_nt: TGTGCCAGCAGCTGGGGGACTAGCGGGAGCTACAATGAGCAGTTCTTC
cdr3_aa: CASSWGTSGSYNEQFF

d_call: NA
j_call: TRBJ2-1
v_call: TRBV19
clone_size: many
cdr3_nt: TGTGCCAGTAGTTGGGGGGTCGTTAATGAGCAGTTCTTC
cdr3_aa: CASSWGVVNEQFF

d_call: TRBD2
j_call: TRBJ2-7
v_call: TRBV29-1
clone_size: many
cdr3_nt: TGCAGCGCCGAAACGGGACTAGCGGGCCACGAGCAGTACTTC
cdr3_aa: CSAETGLAGHEQYF